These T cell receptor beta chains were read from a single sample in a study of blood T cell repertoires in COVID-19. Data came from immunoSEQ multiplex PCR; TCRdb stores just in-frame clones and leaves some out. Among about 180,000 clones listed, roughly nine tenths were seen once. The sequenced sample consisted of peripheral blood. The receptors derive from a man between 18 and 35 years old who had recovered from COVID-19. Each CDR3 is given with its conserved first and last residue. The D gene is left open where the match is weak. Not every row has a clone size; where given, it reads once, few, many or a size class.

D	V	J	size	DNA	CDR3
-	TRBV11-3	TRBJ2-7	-	TGTGCCAGCAGCGGGGGGATAGGCTACGAGCAGTACTTC	CASSGGIGYEQYF
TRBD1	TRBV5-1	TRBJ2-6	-	TGCGCCAGCAGCCAAGGACAGGGTTCCTCTGGGGCCAACGTCCTGACTTTC	CASSQGQGSSGANVLTF
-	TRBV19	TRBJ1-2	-	TGTGCCAGTAGCCAAGGACAGAAAAACTATGGCTACACCTTC	CASSQGQKNYGYTF
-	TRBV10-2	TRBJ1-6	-	TGCGCCAGCAATCAGGGGACGGTAGATAATTCACCCCTCCACTTT	CASNQGTVDNSPLHF
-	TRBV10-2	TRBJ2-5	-	TGCGCCAGCAGTGAGACAGTGGGCGAGACCCAGTACTTC	CASSETVGETQYF
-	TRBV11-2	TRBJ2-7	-	TGTGCCAGCAGCTTAGGGGCGAGTATTGAGCAGTACTTC	CASSLGASIEQYF
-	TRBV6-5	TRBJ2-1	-	TGTGCCAGCAGTTCGGACACCCAGAGCTCCTACAATGAGCAGTTCTTC	CASSSDTQSSYNEQFF
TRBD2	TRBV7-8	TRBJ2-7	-	TGTGCCAGCAGCTTTTTACAGCGGGAGGCCTCCTACGAGCAGTACTTC	CASSFLQREASYEQYF
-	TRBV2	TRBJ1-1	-	TGTGCCAGCAGTGTGGGCAGGCAAATTCAAGCTTTCTTT	CASSVGRQIQAFF
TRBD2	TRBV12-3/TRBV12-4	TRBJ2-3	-	TGTGCCAGCAGTTTAGGGTCGGCGGCTAGCGGGAATTTT	CASSLGSAASGNF
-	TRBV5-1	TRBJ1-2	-	TGCGCCAGCAGCTTTGAGGGGGACTATGGCTACACCTTC	CASSFEGDYGYTF
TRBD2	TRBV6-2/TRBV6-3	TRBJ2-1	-	TGTGCCAGCAGTTCCCTTGCGGGACTAGCGGGGTGGGAGTTCTTC	CASSSLAGLAGWEFF
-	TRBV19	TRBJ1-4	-	TGTGCCAGTAGTCCTACAGGAACTCTTAATGAAAAACTGTTTTTT	CASSPTGTLNEKLFF
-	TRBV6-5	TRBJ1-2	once	TGTGCCAGCGGGCGGACAGATAGGGACTATGGCTACACCTTC	CASGRTDRDYGYTF
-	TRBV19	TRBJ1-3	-	TGTGCCAGTAGTATGACAGCGCAGGTTGGAAACACCATATATTTT	CASSMTAQVGNTIYF
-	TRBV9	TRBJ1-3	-	TGTGCCAGCAGTGGAACGGGGGGCTCTGGAAACACCATATATTTT	CASSGTGGSGNTIYF
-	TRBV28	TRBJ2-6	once	TGTGCCAGCAGTCCGTACTCTGGGGCCAACGTCCTGACTTTC	CASSPYSGANVLTF
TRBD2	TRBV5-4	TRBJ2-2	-	TGTGCCAGCAGCCCCGGGGCGGGAGAAATTACCGGGGAGCTGTTTTTT	CASSPGAGEITGELFF
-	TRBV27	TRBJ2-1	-	TGTGCCAGCAGTTTCGGGCTAGCTTACAATGAGCAGTTCTTC	CASSFGLAYNEQFF
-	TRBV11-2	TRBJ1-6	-	TGTGCCAGCAGCTTAGGTCGGGAGGGGAGCTCCTATAATTCACCCCTCCACTTT	CASSLGREGSSYNSPLHF
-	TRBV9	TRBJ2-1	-	TGTGCCAGCAGCGCTCAGCGGAAAAAGATGGGTGAGCAGTTCTTC	CASSAQRKKMGEQFF
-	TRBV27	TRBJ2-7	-	TGTGCCAGCAGTTCTCCGGGGAGGTCCTACGAGCAGTACTTC	CASSSPGRSYEQYF
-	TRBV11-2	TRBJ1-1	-	TGTGCCAGCAGCTTGTCAGAGAACACTGAAGCTTTCTTT	CASSLSENTEAFF
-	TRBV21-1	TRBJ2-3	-	TGTGCCAGCAGCAAAGTAAATAGCGAGGGAGCCACAGACCCAGATACGCAGTATTTT	CASSKVNSEGATDPDTQYF
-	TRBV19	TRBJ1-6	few	TGTGCCAGTAGTATGGTAGGGGGTTATAATTCACCCCTCCACTTT	CASSMVGGYNSPLHF
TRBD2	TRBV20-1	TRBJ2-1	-	TGCAGTGCTGGGGGGGGCAATGAGCAGTTCTTC	CSAGGGNEQFF
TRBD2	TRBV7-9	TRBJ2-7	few	TGTGCCAGCAGCTCCAGTACTAGCGGGTTCTCCTACGAGCAGTACTTC	CASSSSTSGFSYEQYF
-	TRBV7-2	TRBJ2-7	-	TGTGCCAGCAGCTTAGAGGGTGGGAGTATCTACGAGCAGTACTTC	CASSLEGGSIYEQYF
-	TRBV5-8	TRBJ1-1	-	TGTGCCAGCAGCCGAAGGGGTGCTGCTTTCTTT	CASSRRGAAFF
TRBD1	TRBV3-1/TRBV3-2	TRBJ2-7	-	TGTGCCAGCAGCCAAGCCGGGACAGGGACCGAGCAGTACTTC	CASSQAGTGTEQYF
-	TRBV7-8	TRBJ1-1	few	TGTGCCAGCAGCTTAGCTCCCACTCCGAACACTGAAGCTTTCTTT	CASSLAPTPNTEAFF
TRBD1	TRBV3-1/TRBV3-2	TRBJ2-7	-	TGTGCCAGCAGCCAGACAGGGAAGAGGTCCTACGAGCAGTACTTC	CASSQTGKRSYEQYF
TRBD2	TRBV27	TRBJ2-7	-	TGTGCCAGCAGTTTGGCTAGCGGGAGTAGGTTCGAGCAGTACTTC	CASSLASGSRFEQYF
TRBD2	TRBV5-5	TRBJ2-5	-	TGTGCCAGCAGCTTGGGGGCGGGAGTGGGAGAGACCCAGTACTTC	CASSLGAGVGETQYF
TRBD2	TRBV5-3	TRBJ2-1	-	TGTGCCAGAAGCAACCGACTAGCGGGAGGAAATGAGCAGTTCTTC	CARSNRLAGGNEQFF
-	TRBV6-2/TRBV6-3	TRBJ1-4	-	TGTGCCAGCAGTTACTCCCAGAGGACACCAACTAATGAAAAACTGTTTTTT	CASSYSQRTPTNEKLFF
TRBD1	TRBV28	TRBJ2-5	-	TGTGCCAGCAGTGCCGACAGGGGGCTGGCCGCGGGGACCCAGTACTTC	CASSADRGLAAGTQYF
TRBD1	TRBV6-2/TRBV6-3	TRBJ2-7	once	TGTGCCAGCAGTTACGGTTGGCAGGGGGCTTACGAGCAGTACTTC	CASSYGWQGAYEQYF
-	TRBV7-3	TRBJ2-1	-	TGTGCCAGCAGCCCCGTCCGCGCTACGTACAATGAGCAGTTCTTC	CASSPVRATYNEQFF
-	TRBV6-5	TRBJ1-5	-	TGTGCCAGCAGGAGGGCAGGCGGCAATCAGCCCCAGCATTTT	CASRRAGGNQPQHF
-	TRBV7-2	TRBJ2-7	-	TGTGCCAGCAGCTTAGCCGGGGGTGCCTACGAGCAGTACTTC	CASSLAGGAYEQYF
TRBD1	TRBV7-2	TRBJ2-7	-	TGTGCCAGCAGCCGTCCCGGGACAGCGACCTACGAGCAGTACTTC	CASSRPGTATYEQYF
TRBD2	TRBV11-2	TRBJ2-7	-	TGTGCCAGCAGCTCAACTCTAGCGGGAGAGTACGAGCAGTACTTC	CASSSTLAGEYEQYF
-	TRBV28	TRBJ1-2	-	TGTGCCAGCAGTCCATTACAGGAAAACTGGGTACACTATGGCTACACCTTC	CASSPLQENWVHYGYTF
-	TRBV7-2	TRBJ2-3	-	TGTGCCAGCAGCTTAGGAGCAGATACGCAGTATTTT	CASSLGADTQYF
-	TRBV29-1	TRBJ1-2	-	TGCAGCGTTGAAGATCTGGGGCAGGATGGCTACACCTTC	CSVEDLGQDGYTF
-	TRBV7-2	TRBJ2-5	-	TGTGCCAGCAGCTTAGGAGGGTTCCAGGAGACCCAGTACTTC	CASSLGGFQETQYF
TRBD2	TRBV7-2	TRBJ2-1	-	TGTGCCAGCAGCTTAGTTCTAGCGGGAAATGAGCAGTTCTTC	CASSLVLAGNEQFF
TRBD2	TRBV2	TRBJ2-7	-	TGTGCCAGTAAGACTAGCGGGAGCTTTGAGCAGTACTTC	CASKTSGSFEQYF
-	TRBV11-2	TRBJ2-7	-	TGTGCCAGCAGCCGGGATTCGAAATACGAGCAGTACTTC	CASSRDSKYEQYF
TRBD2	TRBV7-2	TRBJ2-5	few	TGTGCCAGCAGCTTCCAGGGCGGGAGAGAGACCCAGTACTTC	CASSFQGGRETQYF
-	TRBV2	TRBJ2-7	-	TGTGCCAGCAGTGAAGGTACGGGAAGCTCCTACGAGCAGTACTTC	CASSEGTGSSYEQYF
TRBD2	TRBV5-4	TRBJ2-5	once	TGTGCCAGCAGCTTACTAGCGGGAGGGCCTGTGGAGACCCAGTACTTC	CASSLLAGGPVETQYF